Listed below are T cell receptor beta chains from one sample, sequenced in a study of blood T cells in healthy people across ages. TCRdb re-called the 5' RACE reads through MiXCR, storing one row per CDR3 protein. The repertoire holds just over 1 million distinct CDR3 sequences, with 40% to 50% as singletons. The sample consisted of blood. These receptors all come from a woman aged 60-75 years in good health. Both conserved end residues are part of each CDR3. A D gene is named only where the DNA matches it firmly. Not every row has a clone size; where given, it reads once, few, many or a size class.

D	V	size	J	DNA	CDR3
TRBD2	TRBV28	few	TRBJ2-1	TGTGCCAGCAGTTTTGTAGCGGGAGGTGCCTACAATGAGCAGTTCTTC	CASSFVAGGAYNEQFF
NA	TRBV7-6	NA	TRBJ2-1	TGTGCCAGCAGCTTAGGACAGGGAGGAGAGACCCAGTTCTTC	CASSLGQGGETQFF
NA	TRBV7-9	once	TRBJ1-2	TGTGCCAGCAGCCCAGTTAGGGTAGTCGATGGCTACACCTTC	CASSPVRVVDGYTF
TRBD2	TRBV6-2/TRBV6-3	few	TRBJ2-7	TGTGCCAGCAGGGAAAGTGGCGGGAGGGCCTACGAGCAGTACTTC	CASRESGGRAYEQYF
NA	TRBV10-3	many	TRBJ2-5	TGTGCCGTTCTAGGGGTGGAGACCCAGTACTTC	CAVLGVETQYF
NA	TRBV12-3/TRBV12-4	few	TRBJ2-7	TGTGCCAGCAGTTCAGCGGTCCAAGGGAGGGAGCAGTACTTC	CASSSAVQGREQYF
TRBD1	TRBV27	NA	TRBJ2-7	TGTGCCAGCAGTTCGGACAGGGTGGGCTACGAGCAGTACTTC	CASSSDRVGYEQYF
NA	TRBV27	few	TRBJ2-7	TGTGCCAGCAGTTTTGGAGCGAGGGGAAATTACGAGCAGTACTTC	CASSFGARGNYEQYF
NA	TRBV12-3/TRBV12-4	NA	TRBJ2-7	TGTGCCAGCAGTTTCTTGGGACCTCTGGGGGAGCAGTACTTC	CASSFLGPLGEQYF
TRBD2	TRBV28	NA	TRBJ2-5	TGTGCCAGCAGTCTGGGACTAGCGGGAGATAACCGAGAGACCCAGTACTTC	CASSLGLAGDNRETQYF
NA	TRBV7-2	NA	TRBJ2-1	TGTGCCAGCAGTCCCTCTCGCTCAGGGCAGTTCTTC	CASSPSRSGQFF
TRBD2	TRBV2	NA	TRBJ2-1	TGTGCCAGCTCTAAAACTAGCGATTACAATGAGCAGTTCTTC	CASSKTSDYNEQFF
NA	TRBV3-1	NA	TRBJ2-7	TGTGCCAGCAGCCCCGGTTGGGAGCAGTACTTC	CASSPGWEQYF
NA	TRBV7-9	once	TRBJ2-3	TGTGCCAGCAGCCCCGGGCAGAAGCAGTATTTT	CASSPGQKQYF
NA	TRBV6-5	many	TRBJ1-2	TGTGCCAGCAGTCGGACAAAGGGGGGCTACACCTTC	CASSRTKGGYTF
TRBD2	TRBV13	NA	TRBJ2-1	TGTGCCAGCAGCTTAGGCCCTAGCGGGAAGTTCTTC	CASSLGPSGKFF
NA	TRBV19	NA	TRBJ2-7	TGTGCCAGTATCTGGAGGGGGGCCTACGAGCAGTACTTC	CASIWRGAYEQYF
NA	TRBV5-1	few	TRBJ2-1	TGCGCCAGCAGCCATGGGACCAGCTCCTACAATGAGCAGTTCTTC	CASSHGTSSYNEQFF
NA	TRBV6-5	NA	TRBJ1-4	TGTGCCAGCAGTTCCTTGAAAGGTAGACTGTTTTTT	CASSSLKGRLFF
TRBD2	TRBV6-5	few	TRBJ2-3	TGTGCCAGCAGAATCAGCGGGAGGTCAGATACGCAGTATTTT	CASRISGRSDTQYF
TRBD1	TRBV12-3/TRBV12-4	few	TRBJ2-7	TGTGCCAGCAGTGTAACAGGGGAGTACGAGCAGTACTTC	CASSVTGEYEQYF
NA	TRBV7-2	few	TRBJ1-1	TGTGCCAGCAGCTTGCCCCGACAGCGATACACTGAAGCTTTCTTT	CASSLPRQRYTEAFF
NA	TRBV27	few	TRBJ2-7	TGTGCCAGCAGTTTGGGGGCTAGCTCCTACAATGAGCAGTACTTC	CASSLGASSYNEQYF
TRBD2	TRBV12-3/TRBV12-4	NA	TRBJ2-3	TGTGCCAGCACCCGAGGACTAGCGGGAGGGAGTGGCACAGATACGCAGTATTTT	CASTRGLAGGSGTDTQYF
TRBD2	TRBV11-2	NA	TRBJ2-3	TGTGCCAGCAGCCCTAACCTGATAGCGGGAGGAACAGATACGCAGTATTTT	CASSPNLIAGGTDTQYF
NA	TRBV5-8	NA	TRBJ2-7	TGTGCCAGCAGCTTGGGCCTTTTGGCGAGGACGTCCTACGAGCAGTACTTC	CASSLGLLARTSYEQYF
TRBD2	TRBV12-3/TRBV12-4	NA	TRBJ2-1	TGTGCCAGCAGTTTTTGGACTAGCGGCTACAATGAGCAGTTCTTC	CASSFWTSGYNEQFF
TRBD2	TRBV12-3/TRBV12-4	NA	TRBJ2-7	TGTGCCAGCGGGCTAGCGGGAGTAGCCTACGAGCAGTACTTC	CASGLAGVAYEQYF
TRBD2	TRBV3-1	few	TRBJ2-3	TGTGCCAGCAGCCCGTCATGGGGGGGTACGCAGTATTTT	CASSPSWGGTQYF
TRBD1	TRBV28	few	TRBJ2-3	TGTGCCAGCAGACGCACCCGGGACAGGTGGTCGGATACGCAGTATTTT	CASRRTRDRWSDTQYF
NA	TRBV9	few	TRBJ2-3	TGTGCCAGCAGCGTTCGGGAGGGCAGGGGGGATACGCAGTATTTT	CASSVREGRGDTQYF
TRBD1	TRBV5-6	once	TRBJ2-5	TGTGCCAGCAGTCCTAAGGGGGACAGCATCCCTCTGGGAGAGCAGTACTTC	CASSPKGDSIPLGEQYF
NA	TRBV27	NA	TRBJ1-5	TGTGCCAGCAGTAGCACCCGTCCGCCTAGCAATCAGCCCCAGCATTTT	CASSSTRPPSNQPQHF
NA	TRBV5-1	NA	TRBJ2-1	TGCGCCAGCAACCTTTTAGACAATGAGCAGTTCTTC	CASNLLDNEQFF
TRBD1	TRBV2	few	TRBJ2-5	TGTGCCAGTGGGGGACAGACGGAAGAGACCCAGTACTTC	CASGGQTEETQYF
TRBD2	TRBV12-3/TRBV12-4	many	TRBJ2-1	TGTGCCAGCAGCCTCAGAATTAGCGGGAGGTCGGATGAGCAGTTCTTC	CASSLRISGRSDEQFF
TRBD2	TRBV12-3/TRBV12-4	once	TRBJ2-1	TGTGCCAGCAGTAGTAGCGGGAGGGCCAATCACAATGAGCAGTTCTTC	CASSSSGRANHNEQFF
TRBD1	TRBV6-5	NA	TRBJ1-5	TGTGCCAGCATTTCGGGACAGGGGGCTTGGAGCAATCAGCCCCAGCATTTT	CASISGQGAWSNQPQHF
NA	TRBV5-5	NA	TRBJ2-3	TGTGCCAGCAGCCCGTTTTTGGGGGAGCGGGCAGATACGCAGTATTTT	CASSPFLGERADTQYF
TRBD2	TRBV4-1	few	TRBJ2-7	TGCGCCAGCAGCCAAGGACTAGCGGACGAGCAGTACTTC	CASSQGLADEQYF
TRBD2	TRBV11-2	few	TRBJ2-7	TGTGCCAGCAGCTTAGCCCAACTAGCGGGGCCCTCCTACGAGCAGTACTTC	CASSLAQLAGPSYEQYF
NA	TRBV12-3/TRBV12-4	NA	TRBJ2-7	TGTGCCAGCAGTTTAGCTCAACAGGGAACCTACGAGCAGTACTTC	CASSLAQQGTYEQYF
TRBD1	TRBV5-1	few	TRBJ2-3	TGCGCCAGCAGCTCGAGACAGGGTGTAACAGATACGCAGTATTTT	CASSSRQGVTDTQYF
NA	TRBV5-6	NA	TRBJ2-3	TGTGCCAGCAGCTTGGGCCCTCAAGCAGATACGCAGTATTTT	CASSLGPQADTQYF
TRBD1	TRBV6-5	NA	TRBJ1-2	TGTGCCAGCAGTTCTACGACAGGGCATAACTATGGCTACACCTTC	CASSSTTGHNYGYTF
TRBD2	TRBV5-1	NA	TRBJ2-3	TGCGCCAGCAGCTTGGGGCGCGGGAGGGCCGTGGGCACAGATACGCAGTATTTT	CASSLGRGRAVGTDTQYF
TRBD2	TRBV20-1	many	TRBJ2-1	TGCAGTGCTCGACTAGCGGGAGGGAGACGGGAGCAGTTCTTC	CSARLAGGRREQFF